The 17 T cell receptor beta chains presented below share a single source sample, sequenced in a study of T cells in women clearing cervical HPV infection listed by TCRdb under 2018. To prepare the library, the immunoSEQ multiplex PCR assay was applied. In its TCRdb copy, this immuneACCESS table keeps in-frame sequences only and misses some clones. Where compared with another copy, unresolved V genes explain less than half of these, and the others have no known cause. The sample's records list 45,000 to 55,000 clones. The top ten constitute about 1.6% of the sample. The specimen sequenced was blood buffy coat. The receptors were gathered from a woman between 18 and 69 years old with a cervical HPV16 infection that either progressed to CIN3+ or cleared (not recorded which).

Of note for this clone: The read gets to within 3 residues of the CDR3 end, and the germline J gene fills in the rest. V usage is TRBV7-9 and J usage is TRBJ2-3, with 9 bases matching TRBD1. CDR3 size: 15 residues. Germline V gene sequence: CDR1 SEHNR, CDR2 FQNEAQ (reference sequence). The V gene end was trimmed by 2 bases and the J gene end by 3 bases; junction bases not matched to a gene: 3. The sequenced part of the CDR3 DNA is TGTGCCAGCAGCTTAACCGACAGGGGGACAGATACG. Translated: CASSLTDRGTDT. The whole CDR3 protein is CASSLTDRGTDTQYF.

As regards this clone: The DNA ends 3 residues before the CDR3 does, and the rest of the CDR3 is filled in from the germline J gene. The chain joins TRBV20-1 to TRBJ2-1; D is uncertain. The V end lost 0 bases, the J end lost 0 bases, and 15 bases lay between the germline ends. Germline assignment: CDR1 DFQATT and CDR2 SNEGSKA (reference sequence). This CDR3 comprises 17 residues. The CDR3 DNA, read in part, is TGCAGTGCTAGAGATCTCAATCAGGATAGCTCCTACAATGAG. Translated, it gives CSARDLNQDSSYNE. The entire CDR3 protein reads CSARDLNQDSSYNEQFF.

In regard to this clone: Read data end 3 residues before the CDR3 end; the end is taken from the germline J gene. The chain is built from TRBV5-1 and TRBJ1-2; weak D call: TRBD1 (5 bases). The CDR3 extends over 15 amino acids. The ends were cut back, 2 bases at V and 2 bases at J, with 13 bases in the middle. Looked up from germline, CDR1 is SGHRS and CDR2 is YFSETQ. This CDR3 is CASSLPQGKNYGYTF. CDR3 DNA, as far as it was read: TGCGCCAGCAGCTTACCTCAGGGTAAGAACTATGGC.

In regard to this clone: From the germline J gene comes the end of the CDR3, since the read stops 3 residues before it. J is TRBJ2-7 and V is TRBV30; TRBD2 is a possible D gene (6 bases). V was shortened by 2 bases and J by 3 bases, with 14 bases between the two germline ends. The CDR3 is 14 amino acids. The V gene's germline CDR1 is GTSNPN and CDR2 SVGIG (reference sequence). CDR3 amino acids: CAWSPRRAGYEQYF. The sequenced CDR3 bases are TGTGCCTGGAGTCCCAGGAGGGCTGGCTACGAG.

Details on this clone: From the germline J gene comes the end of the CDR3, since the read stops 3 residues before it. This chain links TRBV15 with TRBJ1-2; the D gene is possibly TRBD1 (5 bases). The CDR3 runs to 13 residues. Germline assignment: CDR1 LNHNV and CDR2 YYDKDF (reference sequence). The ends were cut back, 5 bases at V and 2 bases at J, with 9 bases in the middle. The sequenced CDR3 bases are TGTGCCACCAGCCTGACAGAGAACTATGGC. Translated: CATSLTENYG. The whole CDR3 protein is CATSLTENYGYTF.

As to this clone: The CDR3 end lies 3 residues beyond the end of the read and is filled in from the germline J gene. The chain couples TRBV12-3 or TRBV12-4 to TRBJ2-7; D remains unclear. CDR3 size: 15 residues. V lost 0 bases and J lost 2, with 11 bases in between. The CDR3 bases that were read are TGTGCCAGCAGTTTAGCAGGGTTCTTAGCCTACGAG. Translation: CASSLAGFLAYE. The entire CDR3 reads CASSLAGFLAYEQYF.

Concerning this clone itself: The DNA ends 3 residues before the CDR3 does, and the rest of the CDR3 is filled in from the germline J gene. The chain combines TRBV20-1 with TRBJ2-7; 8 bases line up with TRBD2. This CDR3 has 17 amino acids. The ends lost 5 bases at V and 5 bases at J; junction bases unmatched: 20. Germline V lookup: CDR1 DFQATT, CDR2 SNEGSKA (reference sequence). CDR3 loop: CSAPNHQLRGGVDEQYF. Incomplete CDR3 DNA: TGCAGTGCTCCGAACCACCAACTTCGGGGGGGAGTGGACGAG.

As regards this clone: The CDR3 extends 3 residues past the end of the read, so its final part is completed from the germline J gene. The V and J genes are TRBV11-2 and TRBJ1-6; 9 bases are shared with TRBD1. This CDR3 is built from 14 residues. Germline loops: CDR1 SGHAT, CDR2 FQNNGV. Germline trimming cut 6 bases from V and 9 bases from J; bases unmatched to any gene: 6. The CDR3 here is CASRAGTGFSPLHF. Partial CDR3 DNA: TGTGCCAGCAGAGCTGGGACAGGGTTTTCACCC.

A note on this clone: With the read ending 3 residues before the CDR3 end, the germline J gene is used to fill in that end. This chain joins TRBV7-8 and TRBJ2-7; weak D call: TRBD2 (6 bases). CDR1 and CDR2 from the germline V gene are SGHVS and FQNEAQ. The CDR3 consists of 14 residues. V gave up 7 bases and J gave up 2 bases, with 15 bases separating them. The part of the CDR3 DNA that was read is TGTGCCAGCACCCCGTCCGGGGGAACCTACGAG. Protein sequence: CASTPSGGTYE. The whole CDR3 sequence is CASTPSGGTYEQYF.

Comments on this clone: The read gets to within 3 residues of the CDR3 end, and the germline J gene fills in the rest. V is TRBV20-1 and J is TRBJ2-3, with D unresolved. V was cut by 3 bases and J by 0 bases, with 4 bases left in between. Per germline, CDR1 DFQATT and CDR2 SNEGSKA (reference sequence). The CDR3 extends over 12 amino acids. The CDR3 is CSARASTDTQYF. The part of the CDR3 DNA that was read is TGCAGTGCTAGGGCTAGCACAGATACG.

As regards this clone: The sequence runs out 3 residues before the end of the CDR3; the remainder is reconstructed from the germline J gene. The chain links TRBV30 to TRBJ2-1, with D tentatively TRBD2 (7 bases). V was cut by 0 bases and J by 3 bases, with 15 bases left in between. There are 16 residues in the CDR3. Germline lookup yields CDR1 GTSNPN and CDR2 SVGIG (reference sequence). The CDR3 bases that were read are TGTGCCTGGAGTGTACGGGTAGGGGGGGACTACAATGAG. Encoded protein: CAWSVRVGGDYNE. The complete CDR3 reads CAWSVRVGGDYNEQFF.

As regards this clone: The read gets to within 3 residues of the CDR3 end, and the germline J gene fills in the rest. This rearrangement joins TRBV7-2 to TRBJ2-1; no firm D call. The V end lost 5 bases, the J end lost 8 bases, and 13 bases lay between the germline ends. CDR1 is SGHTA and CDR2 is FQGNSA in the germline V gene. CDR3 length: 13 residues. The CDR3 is CASSLITRYEQFF. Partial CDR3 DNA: TGTGCCAGCAGCCTAATAACTCGGTATGAG.

This CDR3 is CASSPGPGPNTEAFF. The sequenced CDR3 bases are TGTGCCAGCTCACCAGGGCCTGGGCCTAACACTGAA. V and J are TRBV18 and TRBJ1-1, with D unclear. The CDR3 extends 3 residues past the end of the read, so its final part is completed from the germline J gene. Germline CDR1 reads KGHSH; CDR2 reads LQKENI. V was pared by 2 bases and J by 2 bases, with 12 bases between. The CDR3 totals 15 residues.

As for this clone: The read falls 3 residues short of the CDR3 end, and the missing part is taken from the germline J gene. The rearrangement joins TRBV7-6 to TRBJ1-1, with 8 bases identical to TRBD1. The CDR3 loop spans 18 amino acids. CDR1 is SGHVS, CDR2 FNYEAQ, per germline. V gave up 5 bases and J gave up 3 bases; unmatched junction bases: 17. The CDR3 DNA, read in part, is TGTGCCAGCAGCCCCCAGATAGGGACAGGACTAATCCACACTGAA. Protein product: CASSPQIGTGLIHTE. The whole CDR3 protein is CASSPQIGTGLIHTEAFF.

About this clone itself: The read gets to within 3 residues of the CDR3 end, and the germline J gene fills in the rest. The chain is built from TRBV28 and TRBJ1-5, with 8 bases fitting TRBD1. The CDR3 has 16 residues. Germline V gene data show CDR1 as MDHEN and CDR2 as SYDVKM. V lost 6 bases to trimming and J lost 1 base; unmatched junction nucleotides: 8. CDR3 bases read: TGTGCCAGCAGAGGGCAGGGGGCGAGGAGCAATCAGCCC. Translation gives CASRGQGARSNQP. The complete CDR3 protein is CASRGQGARSNQPQHF.

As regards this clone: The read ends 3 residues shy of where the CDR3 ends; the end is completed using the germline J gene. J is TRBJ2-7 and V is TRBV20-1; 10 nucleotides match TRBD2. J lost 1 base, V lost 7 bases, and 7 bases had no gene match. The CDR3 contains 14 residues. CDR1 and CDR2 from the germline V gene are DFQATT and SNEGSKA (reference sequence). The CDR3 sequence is CSVLPGLASYEQYF. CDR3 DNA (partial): TGCAGTGTACTCCCGGGACTAGCGTCCTACGAG.

CDR3 bases read: TGTGCCAGCAGCTACAGACAGGGAGGAGAAGGATCACCC. Translated, it gives CASSYRQGGEGSP. The complete CDR3 protein is CASSYRQGGEGSPLHF. The chain links TRBV5-4 to TRBJ1-6; 7 bases align to TRBD1. The read is 3 residues too short to cover the CDR3 end, so that end is filled in from the germline J gene. Germline V gene sequence: CDR1 SGHNT, CDR2 YYREEE (reference sequence). CDR3 length equals 16 residues. V was clipped by 3 bases and J by 10 bases; unmatched bases: 13.